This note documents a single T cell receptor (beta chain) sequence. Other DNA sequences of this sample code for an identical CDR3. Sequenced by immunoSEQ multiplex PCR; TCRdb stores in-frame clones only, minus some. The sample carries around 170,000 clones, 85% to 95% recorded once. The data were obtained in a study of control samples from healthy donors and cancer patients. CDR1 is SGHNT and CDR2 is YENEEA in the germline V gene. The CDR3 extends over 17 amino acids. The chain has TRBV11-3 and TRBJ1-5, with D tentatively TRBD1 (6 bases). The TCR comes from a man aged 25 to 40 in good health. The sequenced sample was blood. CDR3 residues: CGGPVPGGARSNQPQHF. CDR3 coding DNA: TGTGGGGGCCCAGTTCCTGGGGGGGCTAGGAGCAATCAGCCCCAGCATTTT.